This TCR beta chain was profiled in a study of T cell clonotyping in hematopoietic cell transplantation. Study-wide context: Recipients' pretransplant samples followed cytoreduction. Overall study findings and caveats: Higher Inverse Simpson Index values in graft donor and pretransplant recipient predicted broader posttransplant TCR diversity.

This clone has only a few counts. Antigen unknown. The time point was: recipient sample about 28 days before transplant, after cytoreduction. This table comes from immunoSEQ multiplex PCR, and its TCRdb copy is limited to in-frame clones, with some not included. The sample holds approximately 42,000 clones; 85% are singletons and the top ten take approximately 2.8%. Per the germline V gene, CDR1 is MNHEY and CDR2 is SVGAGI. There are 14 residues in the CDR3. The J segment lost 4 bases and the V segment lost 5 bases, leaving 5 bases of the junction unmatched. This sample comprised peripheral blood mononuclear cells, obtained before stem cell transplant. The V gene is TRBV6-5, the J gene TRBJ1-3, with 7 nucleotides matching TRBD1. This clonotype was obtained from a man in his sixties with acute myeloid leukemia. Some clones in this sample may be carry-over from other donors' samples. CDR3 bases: TGTGCCAGCAGTGTGACAGGGTACGGAAACACCATATATTTT. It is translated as CASSVTGYGNTIYF.